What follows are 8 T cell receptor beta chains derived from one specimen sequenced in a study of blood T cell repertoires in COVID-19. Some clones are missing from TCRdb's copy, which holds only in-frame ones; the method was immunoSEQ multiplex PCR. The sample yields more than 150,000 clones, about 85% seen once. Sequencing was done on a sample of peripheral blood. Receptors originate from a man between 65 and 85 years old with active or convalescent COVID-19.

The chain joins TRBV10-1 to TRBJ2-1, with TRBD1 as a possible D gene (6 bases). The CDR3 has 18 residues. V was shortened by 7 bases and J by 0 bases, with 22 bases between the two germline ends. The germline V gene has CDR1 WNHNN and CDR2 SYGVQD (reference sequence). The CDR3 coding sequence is TGCGCCAGCAACCGCCTCAGGGGAGCCCCACGCTCCTACAATGAGCAGTTCTTC. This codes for CASNRLRGAPRSYNEQFF.

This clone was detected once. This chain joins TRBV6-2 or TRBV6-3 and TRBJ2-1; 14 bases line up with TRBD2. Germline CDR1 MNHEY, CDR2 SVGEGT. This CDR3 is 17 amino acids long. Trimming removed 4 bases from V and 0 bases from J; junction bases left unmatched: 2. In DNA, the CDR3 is TGTGCCAGCAGTTGGACTAGCGGGAGGAGCTCCTACAATGAGCAGTTCTTC. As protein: CASSWTSGRSSYNEQFF.

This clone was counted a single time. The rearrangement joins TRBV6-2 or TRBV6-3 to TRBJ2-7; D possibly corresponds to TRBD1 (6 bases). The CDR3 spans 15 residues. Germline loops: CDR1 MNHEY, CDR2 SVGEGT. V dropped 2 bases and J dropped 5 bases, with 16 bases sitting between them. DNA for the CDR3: TGTGCCAGCAGTTACCCCGAAACAGGGACCCACGAGCAGTACTTC. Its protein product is CASSYPETGTHEQYF.

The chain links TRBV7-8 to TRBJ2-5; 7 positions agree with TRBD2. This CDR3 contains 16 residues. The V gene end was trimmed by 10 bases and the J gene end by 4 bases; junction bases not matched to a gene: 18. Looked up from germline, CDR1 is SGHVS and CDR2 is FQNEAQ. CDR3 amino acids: CATSVTTGGRTETQYF. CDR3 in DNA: TGTGCCACATCAGTCACGACGGGAGGAAGGACAGAGACCCAGTACTTC.

CDR3 in amino acids: CASSSGQSRGSPLHF. CDR3 DNA: TGCGCCAGCAGCTCCGGACAGTCCAGGGGTTCACCCCTCCACTTT. The chain is built from TRBV5-1 and TRBJ1-6, with a possible D match to TRBD1 (6 bases). Germline V gives CDR1 SGHRS, CDR2 YFSETQ. The CDR3 consists of 15 residues. The V end was cut by 3 bases, the J end by 9 bases, with 16 bases between.

The CDR3 is CASSIIGTGESNQPQHF. The CDR3 coding sequence is TGTGCCAGTAGTATTATCGGGACAGGGGAAAGCAATCAGCCCCAGCATTTT. This chain links TRBV19 with TRBJ1-5; TRBD1 matches 10 bases. The germline V gene has CDR1 LNHDA and CDR2 SQIVND (reference sequence). V dropped 3 bases and J dropped 1; count of bases not matched to a gene: 6. This CDR3 comprises 17 residues. The full variable domain, rest sourced from reference TRBV19 and TRBJ1-5, is DGGITQSPKYLFRKEGQNVTLSCEQNLNHDAMYWYRQDPGQGLRLIYYSQIVNDFQKGDIAEGYSVSREKKESFPLTVTSAQKNPTAFYLCASSIIGTGESNQPQHFGDGTRLSIL.

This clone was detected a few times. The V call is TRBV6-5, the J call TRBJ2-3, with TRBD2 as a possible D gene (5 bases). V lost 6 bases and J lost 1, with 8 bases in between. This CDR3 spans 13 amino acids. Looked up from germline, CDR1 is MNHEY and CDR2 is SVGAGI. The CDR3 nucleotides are TGTGCCAGCAGAATCGGGGGCACAGATACGCAGTATTTT. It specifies CASRIGGTDTQYF.

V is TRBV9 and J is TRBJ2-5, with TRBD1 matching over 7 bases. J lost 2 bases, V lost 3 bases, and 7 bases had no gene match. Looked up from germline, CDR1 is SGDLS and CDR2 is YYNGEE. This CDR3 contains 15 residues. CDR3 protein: CASSAHRDSQETQYF. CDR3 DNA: TGTGCCAGCAGCGCCCACCGGGACAGTCAAGAGACCCAGTACTTC.